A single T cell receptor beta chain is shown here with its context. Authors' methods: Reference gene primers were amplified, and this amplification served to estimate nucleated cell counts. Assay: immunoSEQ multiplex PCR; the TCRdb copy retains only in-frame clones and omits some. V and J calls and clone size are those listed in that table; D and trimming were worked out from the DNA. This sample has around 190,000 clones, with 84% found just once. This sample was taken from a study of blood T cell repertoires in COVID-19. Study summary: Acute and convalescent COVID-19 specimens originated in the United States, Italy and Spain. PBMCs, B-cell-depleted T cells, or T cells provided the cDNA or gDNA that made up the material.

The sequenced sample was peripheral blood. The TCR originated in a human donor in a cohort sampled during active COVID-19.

CDR3 in amino acids: CASSQRFRDRGAGNTIYF. CDR3 sequence (DNA): TGTGCCAGCAGCCAGAGGTTCCGGGACAGGGGCGCTGGAAACACCATATATTTT. The chain carries TRBV4-2 and TRBJ1-3; 10 bases match TRBD1. The germline V gene encodes CDR1 LGHNA and CDR2 YNFKEQ. This CDR3 has 18 residues. Trimming cost V 3 bases and J 2 bases; bases outside gene matches: 10.